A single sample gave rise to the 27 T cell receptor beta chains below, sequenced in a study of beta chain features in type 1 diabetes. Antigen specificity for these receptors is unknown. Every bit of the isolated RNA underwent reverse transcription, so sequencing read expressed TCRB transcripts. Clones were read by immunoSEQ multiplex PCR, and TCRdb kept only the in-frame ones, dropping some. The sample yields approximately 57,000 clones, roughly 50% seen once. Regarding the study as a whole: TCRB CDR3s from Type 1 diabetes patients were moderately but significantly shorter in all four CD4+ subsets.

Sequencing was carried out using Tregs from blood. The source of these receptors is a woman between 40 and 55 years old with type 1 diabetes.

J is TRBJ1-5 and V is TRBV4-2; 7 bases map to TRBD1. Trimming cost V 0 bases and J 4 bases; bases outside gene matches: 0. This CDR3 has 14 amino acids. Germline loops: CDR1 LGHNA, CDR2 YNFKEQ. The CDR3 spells CASSQEQGNQPQHF. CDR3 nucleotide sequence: TGTGCCAGCAGCCAAGAACAGGGGAATCAGCCCCAGCATTTT.

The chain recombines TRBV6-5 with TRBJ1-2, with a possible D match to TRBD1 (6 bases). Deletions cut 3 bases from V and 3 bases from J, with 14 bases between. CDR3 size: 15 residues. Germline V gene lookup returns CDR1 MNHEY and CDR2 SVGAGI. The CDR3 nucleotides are TGTGCCAGCAGTTATTGGGTAGGGGGAGACTATGGCTACACCTTC. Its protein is CASSYWVGGDYGYTF.

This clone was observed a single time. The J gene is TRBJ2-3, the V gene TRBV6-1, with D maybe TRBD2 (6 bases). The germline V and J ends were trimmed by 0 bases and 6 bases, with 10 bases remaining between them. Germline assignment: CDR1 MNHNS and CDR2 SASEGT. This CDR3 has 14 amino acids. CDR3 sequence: CASSEAGGSDTQYF. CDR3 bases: TGTGCCAGCAGTGAAGCGGGAGGTTCTGATACGCAGTATTTT.

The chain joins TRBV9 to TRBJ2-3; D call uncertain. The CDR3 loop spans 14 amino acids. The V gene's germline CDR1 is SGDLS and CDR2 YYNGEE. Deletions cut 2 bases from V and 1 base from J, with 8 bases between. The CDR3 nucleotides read TGTGCCAGCAGCGTGCGTCCGGGCACAGATACGCAGTATTTT. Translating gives CASSVRPGTDTQYF.

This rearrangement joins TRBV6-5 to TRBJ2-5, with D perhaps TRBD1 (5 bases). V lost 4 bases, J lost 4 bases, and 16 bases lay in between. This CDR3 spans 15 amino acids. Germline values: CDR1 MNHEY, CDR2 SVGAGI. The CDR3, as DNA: TGTGCCAGCAGTTTAGAAGGGGCGGTTGGAGAGACCCAGTACTTC. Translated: CASSLEGAVGETQYF.

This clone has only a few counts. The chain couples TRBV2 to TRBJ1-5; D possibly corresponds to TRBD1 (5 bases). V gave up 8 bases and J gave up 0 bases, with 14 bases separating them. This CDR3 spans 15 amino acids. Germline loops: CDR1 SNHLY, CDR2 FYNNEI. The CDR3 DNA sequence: TGTGCCAGCCTCGGGGGGGGGTTTAGCAATCAGCCCCAGCATTTT. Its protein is CASLGGGFSNQPQHF.

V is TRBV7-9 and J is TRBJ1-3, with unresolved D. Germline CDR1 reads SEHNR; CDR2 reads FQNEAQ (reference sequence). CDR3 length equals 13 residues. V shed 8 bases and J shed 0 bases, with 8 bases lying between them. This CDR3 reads CASGTYSGNTIYF. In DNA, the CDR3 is TGTGCCAGCGGTACATACTCTGGAAACACCATATATTTT.

CDR3 DNA: TGTGCCAGCAGCTTCAGGGACGAGCAGTACTTC. Its translation: CASSFRDEQYF. This sequence joins TRBV7-9 and TRBJ2-7; D is perhaps TRBD1 (5 bases). The CDR3 runs 11 residues. V was pared by 3 bases and J by 5 bases, with 5 bases between. Germline CDR1 reads SEHNR; CDR2 reads FQNEAQ (reference sequence).

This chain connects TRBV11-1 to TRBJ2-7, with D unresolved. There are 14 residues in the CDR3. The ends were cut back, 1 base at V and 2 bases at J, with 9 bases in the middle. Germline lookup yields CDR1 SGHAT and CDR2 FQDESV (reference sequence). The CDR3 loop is CASSLVAAPYEQYF. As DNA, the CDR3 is TGTGCCAGCAGCTTAGTCGCGGCACCCTACGAGCAGTACTTC.

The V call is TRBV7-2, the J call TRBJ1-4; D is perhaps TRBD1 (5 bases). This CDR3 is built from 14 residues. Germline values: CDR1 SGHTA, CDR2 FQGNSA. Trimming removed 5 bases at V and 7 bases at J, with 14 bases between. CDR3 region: CASSPVPGFEKLFF. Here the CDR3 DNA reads TGTGCCAGCAGCCCGGTTCCAGGGTTTGAAAAACTGTTTTTT.

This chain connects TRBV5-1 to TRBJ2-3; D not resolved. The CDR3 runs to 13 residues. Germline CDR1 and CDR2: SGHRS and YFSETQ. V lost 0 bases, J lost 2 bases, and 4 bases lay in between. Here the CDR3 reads CASSLGATDTQYF. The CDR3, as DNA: TGCGCCAGCAGCTTGGGCGCCACAGATACGCAGTATTTT.

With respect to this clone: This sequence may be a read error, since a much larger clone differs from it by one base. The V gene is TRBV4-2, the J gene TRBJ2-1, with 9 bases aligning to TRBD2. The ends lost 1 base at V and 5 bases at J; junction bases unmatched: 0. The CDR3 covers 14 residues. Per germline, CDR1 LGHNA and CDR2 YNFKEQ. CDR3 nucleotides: TGTGCCAGCAGCCAAGGACTAGCGGACAATGAGCAGTTCTTC. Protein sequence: CASSQGLADNEQFF.

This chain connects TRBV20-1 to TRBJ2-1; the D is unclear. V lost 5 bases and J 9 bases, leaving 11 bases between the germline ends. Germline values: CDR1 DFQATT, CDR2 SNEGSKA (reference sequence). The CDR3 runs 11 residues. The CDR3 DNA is TGCAGTGCTGCCCTAGGCAGTGAGCAGTTCTTC. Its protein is CSAALGSEQFF.

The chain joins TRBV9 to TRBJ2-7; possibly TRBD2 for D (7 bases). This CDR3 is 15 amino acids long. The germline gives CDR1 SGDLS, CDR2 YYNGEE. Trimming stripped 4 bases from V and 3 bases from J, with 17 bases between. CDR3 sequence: CASSLGGGRGYEQYF. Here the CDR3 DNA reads TGTGCCAGCAGCCTAGGAGGGGGGAGGGGCTACGAGCAGTACTTC.

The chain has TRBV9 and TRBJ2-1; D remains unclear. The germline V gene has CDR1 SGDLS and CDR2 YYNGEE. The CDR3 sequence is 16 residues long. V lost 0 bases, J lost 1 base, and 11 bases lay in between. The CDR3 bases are TGTGCCAGCAGCGTAGATATAGGAGTATCCTACAATGAGCAGTTCTTC. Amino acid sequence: CASSVDIGVSYNEQFF.

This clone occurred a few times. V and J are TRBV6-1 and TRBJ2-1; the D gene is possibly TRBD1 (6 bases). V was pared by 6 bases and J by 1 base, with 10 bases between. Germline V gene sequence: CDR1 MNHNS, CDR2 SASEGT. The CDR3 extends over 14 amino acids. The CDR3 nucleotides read TGTGCCAGCAGCAACAGGGAATCCTACAATGAGCAGTTCTTC. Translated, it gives CASSNRESYNEQFF.

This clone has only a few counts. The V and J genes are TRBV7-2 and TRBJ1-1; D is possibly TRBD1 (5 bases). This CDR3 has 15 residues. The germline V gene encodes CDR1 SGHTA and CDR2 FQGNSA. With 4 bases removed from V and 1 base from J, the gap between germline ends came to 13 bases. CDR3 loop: CASSSRQNSNTEAFF. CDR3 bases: TGTGCCAGCAGCTCCCGACAGAATTCGAACACTGAAGCTTTCTTT.

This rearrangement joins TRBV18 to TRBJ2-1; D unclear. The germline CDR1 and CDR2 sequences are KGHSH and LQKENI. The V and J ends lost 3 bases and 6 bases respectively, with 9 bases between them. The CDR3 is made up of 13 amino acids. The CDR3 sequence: CASSPTRGNEQFF. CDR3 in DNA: TGTGCCAGCTCACCGACCAGAGGCAATGAGCAGTTCTTC.

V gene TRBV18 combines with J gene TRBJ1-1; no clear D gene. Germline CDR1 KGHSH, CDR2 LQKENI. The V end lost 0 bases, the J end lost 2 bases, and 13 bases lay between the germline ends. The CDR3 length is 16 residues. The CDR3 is CASSPPSGRFNTEAFF. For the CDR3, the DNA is TGTGCCAGCTCACCACCCTCGGGGAGATTTAACACTGAAGCTTTCTTT.

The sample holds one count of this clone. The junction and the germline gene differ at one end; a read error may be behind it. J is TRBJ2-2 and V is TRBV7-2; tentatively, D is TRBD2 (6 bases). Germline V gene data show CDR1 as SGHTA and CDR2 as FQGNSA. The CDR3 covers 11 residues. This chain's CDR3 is CASSFWGELFF. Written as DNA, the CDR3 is TGTGCCAGCAGCTTCTGGGGGGAACTGTTTTTT.

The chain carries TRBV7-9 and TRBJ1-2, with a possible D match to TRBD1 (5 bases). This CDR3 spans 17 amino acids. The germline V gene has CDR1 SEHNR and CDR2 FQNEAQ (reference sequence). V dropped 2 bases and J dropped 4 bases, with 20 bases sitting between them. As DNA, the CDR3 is TGTGCCAGCAGCTTATCCCAAGGGGCGATGTCTGGCTATGGCTACACCTTC. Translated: CASSLSQGAMSGYGYTF.

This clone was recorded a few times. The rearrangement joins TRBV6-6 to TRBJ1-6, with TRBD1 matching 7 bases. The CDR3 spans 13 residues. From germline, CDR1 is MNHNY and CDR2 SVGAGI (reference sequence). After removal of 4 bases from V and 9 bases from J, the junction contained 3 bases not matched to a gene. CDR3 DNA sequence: TGTGCCAGCAGTTCACGGACAGGTTCACCCCTCCACTTT. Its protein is CASSSRTGSPLHF.

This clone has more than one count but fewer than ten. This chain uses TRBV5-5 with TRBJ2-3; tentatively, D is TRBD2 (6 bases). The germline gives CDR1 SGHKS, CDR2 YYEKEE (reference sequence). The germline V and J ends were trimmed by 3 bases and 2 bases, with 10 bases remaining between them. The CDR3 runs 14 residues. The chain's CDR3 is CASSWGLSTDTQYF. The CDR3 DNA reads TGTGCCAGCAGCTGGGGACTTTCCACAGATACGCAGTATTTT.

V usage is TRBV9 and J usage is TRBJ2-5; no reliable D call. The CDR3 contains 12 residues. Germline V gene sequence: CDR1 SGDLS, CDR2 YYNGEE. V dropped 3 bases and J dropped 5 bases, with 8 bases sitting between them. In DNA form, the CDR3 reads TGTGCCAGCAGCGGCCCACGGGAGACCCAGTACTTC. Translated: CASSGPRETQYF.

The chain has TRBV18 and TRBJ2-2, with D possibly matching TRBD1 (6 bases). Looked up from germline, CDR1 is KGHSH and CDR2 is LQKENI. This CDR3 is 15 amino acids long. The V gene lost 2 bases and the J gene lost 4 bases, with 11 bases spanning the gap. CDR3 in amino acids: CASSPAGQLTGELFF. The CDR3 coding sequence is TGTGCCAGCTCACCAGCCGGACAGCTCACCGGGGAGCTGTTTTTT.

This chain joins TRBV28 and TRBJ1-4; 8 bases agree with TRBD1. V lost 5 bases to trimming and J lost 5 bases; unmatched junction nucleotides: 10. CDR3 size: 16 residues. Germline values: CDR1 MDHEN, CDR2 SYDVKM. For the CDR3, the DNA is TGTGCCAGCAGTCCCCCGACAGGGGTTATGAATGAAAAACTGTTTTTT. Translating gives CASSPPTGVMNEKLFF.

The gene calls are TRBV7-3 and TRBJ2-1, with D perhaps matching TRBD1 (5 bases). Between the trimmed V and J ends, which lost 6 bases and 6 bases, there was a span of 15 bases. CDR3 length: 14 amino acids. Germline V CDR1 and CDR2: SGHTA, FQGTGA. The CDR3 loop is CASRRGGAGNEQFF. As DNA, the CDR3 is TGTGCCAGCAGAAGAGGTGGGGCCGGCAATGAGCAGTTCTTC. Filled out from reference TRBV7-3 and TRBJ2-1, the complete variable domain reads GAGVSQTPSNKVTEKGKYVELRCDPISGHTALYWYRQSLGQGPEFLIYFQGTGAADDSGLPNDRFFAVRPEGSVSTLKIQRTERGDSAVYLCASRRGGAGNEQFFGPGTRLTVL.